The rows below give T cell receptor beta chains drawn from one sample of a study of response to subunit inactivated influenza vaccine. TCRdb reanalysed the RT-PCR reads using MiXCR and keeps one entry per CDR3 protein. The profile covers around 300,000 distinct CDR3 sequences, with about 20% appearing a single time and over 9% taken by the ten largest. Sequencing used PBMCs from blood, obtained about 20 months after vaccination. These receptors were taken from a man between 50 and 69 years old who received an inactivated influenza vaccine. CDR3s include the opening cysteine and the closing phenylalanine or tryptophan. A D gene is named only where the DNA matches it firmly. Only part of the rows carry a size: once, few, many, or a class if the clone is expanded.

>few|TRBJ1-1|TRBV6-1|NA
TGTGCCAGCAGTGAACAGCTGGGGTCGAACACTGAAGCTTTCTTT
CASSEQLGSNTEAFF
>NA|TRBJ1-4|TRBV12-3/TRBV12-4|NA
TGTGCCAGCAGTTTTTATAGTGAAAAACTGTTTTTT
CASSFYSEKLFF
>NA|TRBJ1-5|TRBV5-5|NA
TGTGCCAGCAGCTTGACCGTTTTCAATCAGCCCCAGCATTTT
CASSLTVFNQPQHF
>NA|TRBJ1-4|TRBV7-2|NA
TGTGCCAGCAGCGAACGTCCTGGTCCGACTAATGAAAAACTGTTTTTT
CASSERPGPTNEKLFF
>NA|TRBJ2-3|TRBV29-1|TRBD2
TGCAGCGTTGAAGTAGGGCTCGGGAGGGGTCGGGCAGATACGCAGTATTTT
CSVEVGLGRGRADTQYF
>once|TRBJ2-7|TRBV2|NA
TGTGCCAGCAGTGACCCGCCGGGACCCTACGAGCAGTACTTC
CASSDPPGPYEQYF
>NA|TRBJ1-2|TRBV5-1|NA
TGCGCCAGCAGCTTGGCAGGGGTTGAAGGCTACACCTTC
CASSLAGVEGYTF
>many|TRBJ1-1|TRBV18|TRBD1
TGTGCCAGCTCACCCCTGGGACAGTCAATGAACACTGAAGCTTTCTTT
CASSPLGQSMNTEAFF
>few|TRBJ1-1|TRBV20-1|NA
TGCAGTGCTAGTCGCTTAAATGAAGCTTTCTTT
CSASRLNEAFF
>few|TRBJ1-6|TRBV5-1|NA
TGCGCCAGCAGCTTGGACCGACAGAGTTCGCCCCTCCACTTT
CASSLDRQSSPLHF
>NA|TRBJ2-1|TRBV27|TRBD2
TGTGCCAGCATTCCCGGGACTAGCGGGAGCAATGAGCAGTTCTTC
CASIPGTSGSNEQFF
>few|TRBJ2-7|TRBV14|NA
TGTGCCAGCAGCTGGAGGAACGAGCAGTACTTC
CASSWRNEQYF
>few|TRBJ1-1|TRBV7-8|NA
TGTGCCAGCAGGAGGATGGGCACTGAAGCTTTCTTT
CASRRMGTEAFF
>NA|TRBJ2-1|TRBV28|TRBD1
TGTGCCAGCACGAGCTCCGGGACAGGGCTGATTAATGAGCAGTTCTTC
CASTSSGTGLINEQFF
>many|TRBJ1-1|TRBV20-1|NA
TGCAGTGCTGCATTTGACACTGAAGCTTTCTTT
CSAAFDTEAFF
>few|TRBJ2-5|TRBV29-1|NA
TGCAGCGTTGACGGGTGGGAAAGAGAGACCCAGTACTTC
CSVDGWERETQYF
>few|TRBJ1-5|TRBV5-5|NA
TGTGCCAGCAGCTTTTCCGCAGGCGAATATCAGCCCCAGCATTTT
CASSFSAGEYQPQHF
>many|TRBJ1-1|TRBV3-1|NA
TGTGCCAGCAGCCAAGTAGGAAGGAACACTGAAGCTTTCTTT
CASSQVGRNTEAFF
>NA|TRBJ1-6|TRBV7-9|NA
TGTGCCAGCAGCTTAGACCCCCGGAAACCCCTCCACTTT
CASSLDPRKPLHF
>few|TRBJ2-2|TRBV4-3|NA
TGCGCCAGCAGCCAAGATTTGGGGTACGGGGAGCTGTTTTTT
CASSQDLGYGELFF
>few|TRBJ2-3|TRBV11-2|NA
TGTGCCAGCAGCCACAAGGGACCTTTAGAGACAGATACGCAGTATTTT
CASSHKGPLETDTQYF
>many|TRBJ1-1|TRBV10-3|TRBD1
TGTGCCATCAGCTCCGGGACAGATAACACTGAAGCTTTCTTT
CAISSGTDNTEAFF
>NA|TRBJ2-3|TRBV12-3/TRBV12-4|TRBD1
TGTGCCAGCAGTTTTTACAGGGGTACAGATACGCAGTATTTT
CASSFYRGTDTQYF
>NA|TRBJ1-1|TRBV28|TRBD1
TGTGCCAGCAACCGAGTCGCCCGGGACAGGGGGTACGAGACTGAAGCTTTCTTT
CASNRVARDRGYETEAFF
>few|TRBJ2-3|TRBV28|TRBD1
TGTGCCAGCAGTTTCGACCGGGACAGGGGAGACACAGATACGCAGTATTTT
CASSFDRDRGDTDTQYF
>NA|TRBJ1-6|TRBV7-2|NA
TGTGCCAGCAGCTTTCTAGACAACTCCTATAATTCACCCCTCCACTTT
CASSFLDNSYNSPLHF
>few|TRBJ2-7|TRBV5-1|NA
TGCGCCAGCAGCTTGGCGCCTAGCCAGAGCAGGGGCTACGAGCAGTACTTC
CASSLAPSQSRGYEQYF
>many|TRBJ1-4|TRBV20-1|TRBD1
TGCAGTGCCACCACAGGGGTGTTAGGGGAAAAACTGTTTTTT
CSATTGVLGEKLFF
>many|TRBJ1-1|TRBV11-2|NA
TGTGCCAGCAGGGGGACGAGGAGACCACGAACTGAAGCTTTCTTT
CASRGTRRPRTEAFF
>NA|TRBJ2-7|TRBV5-4|NA
TGTGCCAGCAGCTTGGAAGGGTTGAGCGGAATCTCCAATGGGGGGGAGCAGTACTTC
CASSLEGLSGISNGGEQYF
>few|TRBJ1-3|TRBV12-3/TRBV12-4|NA
TGTGCCAGCAGTTTAGGGGGGTTGGCTGGAAACACCATATATTTT
CASSLGGLAGNTIYF
>NA|TRBJ2-4|TRBV12-3/TRBV12-4|TRBD2
TGTGCCAGCAAGATAGCGGGAGGCGGCAAAAACATTCAGTACTTC
CASKIAGGGKNIQYF
>few|TRBJ1-3|TRBV20-1|NA
TGCAGTGCTCGGGGGCAGGATCGAAACACCATATATTTT
CSARGQDRNTIYF
>NA|TRBJ2-1|TRBV6-1|TRBD2
TGTGCCAGCAGCCTAGCGGGAGGGGATGAGCAGTTCTTC
CASSLAGGDEQFF
>NA|TRBJ2-7|TRBV6-1|TRBD1
TGTGCCAGCAGTGCCCGGGGACAGGGTAACCCATCCTACGAGCAGTACTTC
CASSARGQGNPSYEQYF
>many|TRBJ1-1|TRBV10-3|NA
TGTGCCATCGCAGGGAACACTGAAGCTTTCTTT
CAIAGNTEAFF
>NA|TRBJ2-2|TRBV15|TRBD1
TGTGCCACCAGCAGAACCGGGACAGGGAGCGCCGGGGAGCTGTTTTTT
CATSRTGTGSAGELFF
>many|TRBJ1-2|TRBV5-1|TRBD1
TGCGCCAGCAGCTATACAGGGGATGGCTACACCTTC
CASSYTGDGYTF
>NA|TRBJ2-7|TRBV4-3|TRBD2
TGCGCCAGCAGCCAAGATTGGGGACTAGAGGCCTACGAGCAGTACTTC
CASSQDWGLEAYEQYF
>NA|TRBJ1-1|TRBV7-9|NA
TGTGCCAGCAGCTTATTGCTTGAAGCTTTCTTT
CASSLLLEAFF
>NA|TRBJ2-3|TRBV7-3|NA
TGTGCCAGCAGCTTCGGCAGCGCAGATACGCAGTATTTT
CASSFGSADTQYF
>few|TRBJ1-1|TRBV25-1|NA
TGTGCCAGCAGTAGGGAGGCCCATGAAGCTTTCTTT
CASSREAHEAFF
>few|TRBJ1-1|TRBV4-3|NA
TGCGCCAGCAGCCAAGGGCCCTGGGGGAACACTGAAGCTTTCTTT
CASSQGPWGNTEAFF
>few|TRBJ1-5|TRBV12-3/TRBV12-4|TRBD1
TGTGCCAGCAGTTTAACAGGGGTCCCCTCGTATAGCAATCAGCCCCAGCATTTT
CASSLTGVPSYSNQPQHF
>many|TRBJ1-2|TRBV5-1|NA
TGCGCCAGCAGCTTGGAACGGACAGCAAACTATGGCTACACCTTC
CASSLERTANYGYTF
>NA|TRBJ1-3|TRBV9|NA
TGTGCCAGCAGCGTAGATCCAGTCGGAAACACCATATATTTT
CASSVDPVGNTIYF
>many|TRBJ1-2|TRBV4-3|TRBD1
TGCGCCAGCAGCCAGTCGGACAGGGGGTTCTATGGCTACACCTTC
CASSQSDRGFYGYTF
>once|TRBJ1-1|TRBV6-1|NA
TGTGCCAGCAGTCCACAGGGAGGACTAAACACTGAAGCTTTCTTT
CASSPQGGLNTEAFF
>NA|TRBJ2-7|TRBV20-1|TRBD2
TGCAGTGCTAGATCGGGGGGGCGTGAGCAGTACTTC
CSARSGGREQYF
>NA|TRBJ2-3|TRBV7-9|NA
TGTGCCAGCAGCGCAACCACAGATACGCAGTATTTT
CASSATTDTQYF
>NA|TRBJ1-1|TRBV7-9|NA
TGTGCCAGCAGCTTAGTAGAGGGTTGGACTGAAGCTTTCTTT
CASSLVEGWTEAFF
>few|TRBJ1-2|TRBV7-8|NA
TGTGCCAGCAGCTTACAACGGGGGGCGCGGGGACATGGCTACACCTTC
CASSLQRGARGHGYTF
>NA|TRBJ2-1|TRBV18|NA
TGTGCCAGCTCACCATCGGGGAGGGAGCAGTTCTTC
CASSPSGREQFF
>few|TRBJ1-5|TRBV7-2|NA
TGTGCCAGCAGCTTAGTAGGGCAGGGCGTAAATAGGAAGCCCCAGCATTTT
CASSLVGQGVNRKPQHF
>many|TRBJ1-2|TRBV3-1|NA
TGTGCCAGCACGCCGAGGTTGGGGCCTCTCGGCTACACCTTC
CASTPRLGPLGYTF